This is a list of T cell receptor beta chains from one sample in a study of blood T cells in healthy people across ages. Each CDR3 protein gets one entry after TCRdb re-called the 5' RACE reads with MiXCR. The table includes over 600,000 distinct CDR3 sequences, more than 35% detected once. Material: blood. The origin of the receptors is a man older than 75 in good health. The CDR3 runs from the conserved cysteine through the conserved F or W. A D gene is named only where the DNA matches it firmly. Clone size is not always given. Where it is, it says once, few, many or a class for expanded clones.

clone size	J gene	D gene	V gene	CDR3 DNA	CDR3 protein
few	TRBJ2-1	TRBD2	TRBV20-1	TGCAGTGCTAGAGATCTCCGACTAGCGAGACCCTACAATGAGCAGTTCTTC	CSARDLRLARPYNEQFF
.	TRBJ2-3	.	TRBV5-5	TGTGCCAGCAGCTTGCGTTTTTGGAGCAGGGCCCCCACAGATACGCAGTATTTT	CASSLRFWSRAPTDTQYF
.	TRBJ2-1	.	TRBV27	TGTGCCAGCAGTCTAACAGAGTCCTACAATGAGCAGTTCTTC	CASSLTESYNEQFF
once	TRBJ2-5	.	TRBV7-9	TGTGCCAGCAGCTATACCCACCTAGAGACCCAGTACTTC	CASSYTHLETQYF
.	TRBJ2-4	TRBD2	TRBV7-9	TGTGCCAGCAGCTTATGGGGGCGGGAGGGAAACATTCAGTACTTC	CASSLWGREGNIQYF
.	TRBJ2-1	.	TRBV6-2/TRBV6-3	TGTGCCAGCAGTTACAGAGGGCGGGGCAATGAGCAGTTCTTC	CASSYRGRGNEQFF
many	TRBJ2-3	.	TRBV29-1	TGCAGCGGTAACCCTAGCACAGATACGCAGTATTTT	CSGNPSTDTQYF
many	TRBJ2-3	TRBD2	TRBV12-3/TRBV12-4	TGTGCCAGCAGACCCGGACTAGCACCGGAGGAGTATTTT	CASRPGLAPEEYF
few	TRBJ2-1	.	TRBV7-6	TGTGCCGGCAGCGGCGCAGACTACAATGAGCAGTTCTTC	CAGSGADYNEQFF
few	TRBJ1-1	.	TRBV7-2	TGTGCCAGCAGCACAGGACGGACTCAGAACACTGAAGCTTTCTTT	CASSTGRTQNTEAFF
.	TRBJ2-7	.	TRBV18	TGTGCCAGCTCGGGCTCCCCGGGGTCCACCGAATCTTCCTACGAGCAGTACTTC	CASSGSPGSTESSYEQYF
.	TRBJ1-2	.	TRBV5-1	TGCGCCAGCAGCCTGGGGGCGGAATCCCGTCGAGATGGCTACACCTTC	CASSLGAESRRDGYTF
.	TRBJ2-7	TRBD1	TRBV7-2	TGTGCCAGCGGCCCGAGGACAGGGGGCTTCTACGAGCAGTACTTC	CASGPRTGGFYEQYF
many	TRBJ1-2	.	TRBV29-1	TGCAGCGTTGAAGATCCAGACAGTTACTATGGCTACACCTTC	CSVEDPDSYYGYTF
.	TRBJ2-1	TRBD2	TRBV18	TGTGCCAGCTCACCACCGCCGGGGGGGAATGAGCAGTTCTTC	CASSPPPGGNEQFF
few	TRBJ2-3	TRBD2	TRBV5-1	TGCGCCAGCAGCTTGGCTAGCGGGAGGAGGTGGGCAGATACGCAGTATTTT	CASSLASGRRWADTQYF
few	TRBJ2-3	.	TRBV7-2	TGTGCCAGCAGCTTAGGGTGGGGGAGCACAGATACGCAGTATTTT	CASSLGWGSTDTQYF
.	TRBJ2-4	.	TRBV5-4	TGTGCCAGCAGCTTGGGCGGCAGTTTCAATGAGCAGTACTTC	CASSLGGSFNEQYF
.	TRBJ2-3	.	TRBV7-9	TGTGCCAGCAGCTTACAGCTAGGGTTTCTCGCAGATACGCAGTATTTT	CASSLQLGFLADTQYF
few	TRBJ2-3	.	TRBV11-2	TGTGCCAGCAGCTTAGTAGGGATTTTAGCGGAGATCACAGATACGCAGTATTTT	CASSLVGILAEITDTQYF
.	TRBJ2-3	TRBD1	TRBV6-5	TGTGCCAGCAAGGAAAGACAGGGTTGGACAGATACGCAGTATTTT	CASKERQGWTDTQYF
.	TRBJ1-2	.	TRBV30	TGTGCCTGGACGCCAGGCAACTATGGCTACACCTTC	CAWTPGNYGYTF
.	TRBJ2-1	.	TRBV14	TGTGCCAGCAGCCAAGGTTTCGGGGGCTCCTACAATGAGCAGTTCTTC	CASSQGFGGSYNEQFF
few	TRBJ2-1	.	TRBV10-1	TGCGCCAGCAGTATGGACTTCTACAATGAGCAGTTCTTC	CASSMDFYNEQFF
.	TRBJ2-7	TRBD2	TRBV28	TGTGCCAGCAGCCCTCTAGCGGGAGTTTCACATGAGCAGTACTTC	CASSPLAGVSHEQYF
.	TRBJ1-4	TRBD1	TRBV28	TGTGCCAGCAGTTCTACAGGGGCTTATGAAAAACTGTTTTTT	CASSSTGAYEKLFF
once	TRBJ2-3	.	TRBV7-6	TGTGCCAGCAGCTTAGCGCGGCCCACAGATGCGCAGTATTTT	CASSLARPTDAQYF
.	TRBJ2-7	TRBD1	TRBV24-1	TGTGCCACCACAGGGGGCTACGAGCAGTACTTC	CATTGGYEQYF
.	TRBJ2-1	.	TRBV11-1	TGTGCCAGCAGCTTAGATTTAGGTGAGCAGTTCTTC	CASSLDLGEQFF
.	TRBJ2-1	TRBD1	TRBV6-6	TGTGCCAGCAGCCGCAGGCAGGGGGCACCGGATGAGCAGTTCTTC	CASSRRQGAPDEQFF
.	TRBJ2-7	TRBD1	TRBV5-1	TGCGCCAGCAGCTCGGACAGGGATTCCTACAATGAGCAGTACTTC	CASSSDRDSYNEQYF
.	TRBJ2-1	.	TRBV7-2	TGTGCCAGCAGCTCCAGGGTGGGAGGTAGTGGTGTCTACAATGAGCAGTTCTTC	CASSSRVGGSGVYNEQFF
.	TRBJ1-4	.	TRBV28	TGTGCCAGCAGCCTGGGGGGGGCGATGGAAAAACTGTTTTTT	CASSLGGAMEKLFF
.	TRBJ1-1	TRBD1	TRBV7-9	TGTGCCAGCAGCTCAGGACAGGGAAGATACACTGAAGCTTTCTTT	CASSSGQGRYTEAFF
.	TRBJ2-3	TRBD2	TRBV7-2	TGTGCCAGCAGCTTAGTATTTACTAGCGTAACAGATACGCGGTATTTT	CASSLVFTSVTDTRYF
many	TRBJ2-5	.	TRBV12-3/TRBV12-4	TGTGCCAGCAGTTATTCGGCACCTACCGGGACGGACCAAGAGACCCAGTACTTC	CASSYSAPTGTDQETQYF
.	TRBJ1-1	.	TRBV27	TGTGCCAGCAGTTTGGGACACAGATTCACTGAAGCTTTCTTT	CASSLGHRFTEAFF
.	TRBJ1-2	.	TRBV6-5	TGTGCCAGCAGTCCGCTTGGGGGGGCGAGTGGCTACACCTTC	CASSPLGGASGYTF
.	TRBJ2-4	.	TRBV29-1	TGCAGCGTTGACCAGGGGGGAGAAAACATTCAGTACTTC	CSVDQGGENIQYF
.	TRBJ1-2	.	TRBV4-2	TGTGCCAGCAGCCAAGGGGTAGGAGGAGCCGGGAACTATGGCTACACCTTC	CASSQGVGGAGNYGYTF
few	TRBJ2-1	TRBD2	TRBV29-1	TGCAGCGTTGAAGAGTTAAGGACTAGCGGTTACAATGAGCAGTTCTTC	CSVEELRTSGYNEQFF
.	TRBJ2-1	.	TRBV4-2	TGTGCCAGCAGCCAAGGGTCCGCGGGAAGCGCCTACAATGAGCAGTTCTTC	CASSQGSAGSAYNEQFF
.	TRBJ1-2	.	TRBV6-5	TGTGCCAGCAGTTACCTGGCAGAATATGGCTACACCTTC	CASSYLAEYGYTF
.	TRBJ1-6	TRBD1	TRBV20-1	TGCAGTCCCGGACAGGGGGAGTCACCCCTCCACTTT	CSPGQGESPLHF
few	TRBJ2-5	TRBD2	TRBV4-3	TGCGCCAGCAGCCGGTCCCTTACTAGCGGGATCCCCAATGAGCAGTACTTC	CASSRSLTSGIPNEQYF
.	TRBJ1-2	TRBD1	TRBV7-9	TGTGCCAGCAGCTTACCGACAGGGCTCAGCTACACCTTC	CASSLPTGLSYTF
.	TRBJ1-2	TRBD1	TRBV11-2	TGTGCCAGCAGCGATCGACAGGGGAGTCTCTATGGCTACACCTTC	CASSDRQGSLYGYTF
.	TRBJ2-5	.	TRBV6-1	TGTGCCAGCAGTTTGGGGACTCGGAAACAAGAGACCCAGTACTTC	CASSLGTRKQETQYF
.	TRBJ2-7	TRBD1	TRBV5-1	TGCGCCAGCAGCTTGAATAGAGGGGGCGGGTACGAGCAGTACTTC	CASSLNRGGGYEQYF
few	TRBJ2-5	TRBD2	TRBV20-1	TGCAGTGCTAGAGATCAAGCGGGAATAGGGACGGGTTATGAGCAGTACTTC	CSARDQAGIGTGYEQYF
once	TRBJ1-5	.	TRBV6-2/TRBV6-3	TGTGCCAGCAGCCCCCTCAAGGGGGGTTTACAGCCCCAGCATTTT	CASSPLKGGLQPQHF